The 6 T cell receptor beta chains presented below share a single source sample, sequenced in a study of T-cell memory formation after mild COVID-19. TCRdb analysed the 5' RACE reads with MiXCR anew, one entry per CDR3 protein. The table records roughly 200,000 distinct CDR3 sequences, about 22% of them present only once. Sequencing input: PBMCs or a T cell subset sorted from them (not recorded which). Source of these receptors: an adult woman who had mild COVID-19 (a few samples of this study predate the infection). Cell type and time point are not known.

This chain joins TRBV6-2 or TRBV6-3 and TRBJ2-7; D remains ambiguous. The J call may be faulty, since TRBJ2-5 better matches the DNA end. The CDR3 has 12 amino acids. The germline gives CDR1 MNHEY, CDR2 SVGEGT. CDR3 protein: CASSYSTETQYF. The CDR3 DNA follows: TGTGCCAGCAGTTACTCGACAGAGACCCAGTACTTC.

This sequence joins TRBV7-9 and TRBJ2-5; 8 bases match TRBD1. Looked up from germline, CDR1 is SEHNR and CDR2 is FQNEAQ (reference sequence). V dropped 2 bases and J dropped 1; count of bases not matched to a gene: 12. This CDR3 has 18 residues. The CDR3 sequence: CASSLWGQDGSSQETQYF. DNA of the CDR3: TGTGCCAGCAGCTTATGGGGACAGGACGGCAGCTCCCAAGAGACCCAGTACTTC.

This clonotype occurred a few times. The rearrangement links TRBV4-1 to TRBJ1-1, with D tentatively TRBD1 (5 bases). Per the germline V gene, CDR1 is MGHRA and CDR2 is YSYEKL. The V end lost 1 base, the J end lost 3 bases, and 9 bases lay between the germline ends. The CDR3 consists of 14 residues. CDR3 in DNA: TGCGCCAGCAGCCAAGTGTGGGGCGACACTGAAGCTTTCTTT. The encoded protein is CASSQVWGDTEAFF.

To note about this clonotype: A junction end diverges from the germline sequence, so it may reflect a read error. The V gene is TRBV12-3 or TRBV12-4, the J gene TRBJ2-7; 13 bases agree with TRBD2. The CDR3 spans 13 residues. The CDR3 nucleotides are TGTGACAGCAGCTCGGGACTAGCGGGGGAGCAGTACTTC. It is translated as CDSSSGLAGEQYF.

This clonotype was seen only a few times. The rearrangement links TRBV5-1 to TRBJ1-1; 10 bases are shared with TRBD1. J lost 4 bases, V lost 7 bases, and 10 bases had no gene match. Germline V gives CDR1 SGHRS, CDR2 YFSETQ. The CDR3 extends over 15 amino acids. DNA for the CDR3: TGCGCCAGCTCACCAGGGACAGGGGTGTTCACTGAAGCTTTCTTT. Amino acids: CASSPGTGVFTEAFF.

A few counts support this clonotype. The genes are TRBV6-5 and TRBJ2-7; tentatively, D is TRBD2 (6 bases). Germline V CDR1 and CDR2: MNHEY, SVGAGI. The CDR3 is 13 residues long. V shed 8 bases and J shed 5 bases, with 16 bases lying between them. The CDR3 is CASAPREIDEQYF. Written as DNA, the CDR3 is TGTGCCAGCGCCCCACGGGAGATCGACGAGCAGTACTTC.